This T cell receptor (beta chain) came from a study of brain T cells in children with intractable seizures. V dropped 0 bases and J dropped 4 bases, with 8 bases sitting between them. The CDR3 sequence is 14 residues long. The germline V gene has CDR1 SGHRS and CDR2 YFSETQ. Some clones are missing from TCRdb's copy, which holds only in-frame ones; the method was immunoSEQ multiplex PCR. Of hundreds of thousands of clones in the sample, more than 85% were seen once. Time point in this sample: blood from clinic visit 5 months post-surgery; TSC patient then seizure free. Only cases whose brain tissue showed the highest T cell transcript signatures were sequenced. At least one anti-epileptic drug was given before surgery.

Sample: peripheral blood, taken roughly 5 months after surgery. The genes are TRBV5-1 and TRBJ2-1, with D uncertain. The receptor comes from a boy younger than two with tuberous sclerosis and intractable seizures. The CDR3 sequence is CASSLALIYNEQFF. In nucleotides, the CDR3 is TGCGCCAGCAGCTTGGCACTCATATACAATGAGCAGTTCTTC.